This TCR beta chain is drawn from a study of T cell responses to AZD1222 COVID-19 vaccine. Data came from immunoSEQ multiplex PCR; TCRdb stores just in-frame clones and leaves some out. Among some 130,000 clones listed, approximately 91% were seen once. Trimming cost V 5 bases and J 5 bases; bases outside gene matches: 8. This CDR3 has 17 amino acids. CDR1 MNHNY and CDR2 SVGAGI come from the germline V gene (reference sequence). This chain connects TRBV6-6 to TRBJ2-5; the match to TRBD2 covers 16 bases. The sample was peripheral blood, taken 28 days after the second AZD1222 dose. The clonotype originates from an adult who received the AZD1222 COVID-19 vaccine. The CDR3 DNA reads TGTGCCAGCAGTCGACCGGGACTAGCGGGAGGGGGCGAGACCCAGTACTTC. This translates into CASSRPGLAGGGETQYF.